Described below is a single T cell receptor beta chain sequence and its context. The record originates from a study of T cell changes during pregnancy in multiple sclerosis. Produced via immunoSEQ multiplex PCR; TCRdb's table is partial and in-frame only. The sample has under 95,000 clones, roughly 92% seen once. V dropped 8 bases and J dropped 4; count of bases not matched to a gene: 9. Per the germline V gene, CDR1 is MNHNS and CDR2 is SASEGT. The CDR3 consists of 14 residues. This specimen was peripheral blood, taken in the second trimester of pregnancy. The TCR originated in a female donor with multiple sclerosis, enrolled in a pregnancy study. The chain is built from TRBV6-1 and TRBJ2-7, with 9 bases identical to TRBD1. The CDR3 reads CASQDRGITYEQYF. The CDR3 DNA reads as TGTGCCAGCCAAGACAGGGGGATCACTTACGAGCAGTACTTC.